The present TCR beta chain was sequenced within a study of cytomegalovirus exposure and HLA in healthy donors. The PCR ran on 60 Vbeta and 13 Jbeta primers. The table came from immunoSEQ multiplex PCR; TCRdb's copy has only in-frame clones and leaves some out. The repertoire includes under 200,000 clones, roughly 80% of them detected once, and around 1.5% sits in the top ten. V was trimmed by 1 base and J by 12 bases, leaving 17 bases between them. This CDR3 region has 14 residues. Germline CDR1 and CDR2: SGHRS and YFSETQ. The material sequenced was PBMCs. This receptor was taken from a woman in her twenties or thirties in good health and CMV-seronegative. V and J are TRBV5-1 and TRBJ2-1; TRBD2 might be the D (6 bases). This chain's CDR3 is CASSLIGTGQTQFF. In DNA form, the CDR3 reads TGCGCCAGCAGCTTGATAGGGACTGGTCAAACGCAGTTCTTC.